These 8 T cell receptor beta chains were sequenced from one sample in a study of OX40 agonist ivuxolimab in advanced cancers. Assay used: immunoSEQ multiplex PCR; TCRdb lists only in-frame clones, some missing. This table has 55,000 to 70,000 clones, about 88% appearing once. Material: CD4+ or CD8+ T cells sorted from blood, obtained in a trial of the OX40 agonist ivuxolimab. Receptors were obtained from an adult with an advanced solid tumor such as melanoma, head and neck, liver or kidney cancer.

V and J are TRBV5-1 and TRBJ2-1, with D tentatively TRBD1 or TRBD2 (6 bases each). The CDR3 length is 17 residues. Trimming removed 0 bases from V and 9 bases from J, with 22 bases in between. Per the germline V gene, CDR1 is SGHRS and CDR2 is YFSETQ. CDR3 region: CASSLGDRPSVSGEQFF. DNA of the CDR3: TGCGCCAGCAGCTTGGGAGACAGGCCTAGCGTTTCTGGTGAGCAGTTCTTC.

In DNA form, the CDR3 reads TGTGCCAGCAGCGTACAGGGGGCACGCAATCAGCCCCAGCATTTT. The encoded protein is CASSVQGARNQPQHF. This sequence joins TRBV5-6 and TRBJ1-5, with 9 bases that match TRBD1. The CDR3 contains 15 residues. J gave up 2 bases and V 4 bases, and 4 bases lay outside the gene matches. Germline CDR1 SGHDT, CDR2 YYEEEE.

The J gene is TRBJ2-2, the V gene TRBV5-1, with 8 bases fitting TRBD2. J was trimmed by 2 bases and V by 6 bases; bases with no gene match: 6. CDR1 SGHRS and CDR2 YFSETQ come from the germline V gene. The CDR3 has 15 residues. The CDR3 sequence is CASKLTSGNTGELFF. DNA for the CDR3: TGCGCCAGCAAGTTAACTAGCGGAAACACCGGGGAGCTGTTTTTT.

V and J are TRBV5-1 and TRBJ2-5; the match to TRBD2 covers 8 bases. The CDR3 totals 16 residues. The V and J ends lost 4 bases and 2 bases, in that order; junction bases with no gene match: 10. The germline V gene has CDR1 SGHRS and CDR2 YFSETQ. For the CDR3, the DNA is TGCGCCAGCAGCGTGGGGAGCGGGGGCGTTCAAGAGACCCAGTACTTC. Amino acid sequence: CASSVGSGGVQETQYF. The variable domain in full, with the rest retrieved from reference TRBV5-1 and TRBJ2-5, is KAGVTQTPRYLIKTRGQQVTLSCSPISGHRSVSWYQQTPGQGLQFLFEYFSETQRNKGNFPGRFSGRQFSNSRSEMNVSTLELGDSALYLCASSVGSGGVQETQYFGPGTRLLVL.

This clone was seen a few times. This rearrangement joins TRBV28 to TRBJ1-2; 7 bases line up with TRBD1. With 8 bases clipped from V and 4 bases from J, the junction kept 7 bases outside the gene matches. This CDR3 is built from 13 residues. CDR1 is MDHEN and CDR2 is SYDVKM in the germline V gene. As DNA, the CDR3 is TGTGCCAGCGAAGCAGGGGGAAGCTATGGCTACACCTTC. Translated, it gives CASEAGGSYGYTF.

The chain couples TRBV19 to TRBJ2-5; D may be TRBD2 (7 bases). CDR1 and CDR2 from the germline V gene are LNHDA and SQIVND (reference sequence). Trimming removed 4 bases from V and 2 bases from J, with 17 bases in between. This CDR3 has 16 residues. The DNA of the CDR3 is TGTGCCAGTAGTACCTGGTCGGGGAGGGGGCAAGAGACCCAGTACTTC. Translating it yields CASSTWSGRGQETQYF.

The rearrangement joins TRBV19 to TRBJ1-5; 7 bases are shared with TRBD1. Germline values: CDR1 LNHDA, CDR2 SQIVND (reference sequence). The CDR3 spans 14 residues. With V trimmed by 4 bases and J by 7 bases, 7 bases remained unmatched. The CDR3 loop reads CASSNTGAGQPQHF. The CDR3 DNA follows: TGTGCCAGTAGTAACACAGGGGCCGGGCAGCCCCAGCATTTT.

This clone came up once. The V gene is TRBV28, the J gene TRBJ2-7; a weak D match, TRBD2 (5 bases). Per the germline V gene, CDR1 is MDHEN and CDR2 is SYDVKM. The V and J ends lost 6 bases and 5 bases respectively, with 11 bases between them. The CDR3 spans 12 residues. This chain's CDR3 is CASSSTRDEQYF. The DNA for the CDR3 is TGTGCCAGCAGCTCCACGAGGGACGAGCAGTACTTC.